This TCR beta chain derives from a study of TIL therapy for anti-PD-1-resistant metastatic lung cancer. At the level of the study: Median tumor PD-L1 proportion score was roughly 6%. Whole-study findings and limits: Many TIL product clones were absent from baseline tumor, suggesting clonal contraction. TIL cultures after expansion showed higher clonality and lower diversity than baseline tumor (median about 6% vs 30%).

Time point specified: pre-treatment sample, taken before nivolumab and TIL therapy. Most excised metastases sampled were pleural nodules or supraclavicular lymph nodes. Tumors were harvested before any PD-1/PD-L1 blockade. Concerning this clone itself: Its target is unknown.

The CDR3 totals 16 residues. V lost 3 bases to trimming and J lost 2 bases; unmatched junction nucleotides: 5. The germline V gene has CDR1 LNHDA and CDR2 SQIVND (reference sequence). The libraries were made with immunoSEQ v3. Here immunoSEQ multiplex PCR was the method, and the copy in TCRdb shows in-frame clones only, minus some. In the table there are 45,000 to 50,000 clones, about three quarters of which are singletons. This receptor was identified in a person aged 25 to 85 with non-small cell lung cancer. The sample was tumor tissue, taken at baseline. J is TRBJ1-1 and V is TRBV19; 11 positions match TRBD1. CDR3 nucleotides: TGTGCCAGTAGTATCACCGGGACAGGGGGAAACACTGAAGCTTTCTTT. It specifies CASSITGTGGNTEAFF.